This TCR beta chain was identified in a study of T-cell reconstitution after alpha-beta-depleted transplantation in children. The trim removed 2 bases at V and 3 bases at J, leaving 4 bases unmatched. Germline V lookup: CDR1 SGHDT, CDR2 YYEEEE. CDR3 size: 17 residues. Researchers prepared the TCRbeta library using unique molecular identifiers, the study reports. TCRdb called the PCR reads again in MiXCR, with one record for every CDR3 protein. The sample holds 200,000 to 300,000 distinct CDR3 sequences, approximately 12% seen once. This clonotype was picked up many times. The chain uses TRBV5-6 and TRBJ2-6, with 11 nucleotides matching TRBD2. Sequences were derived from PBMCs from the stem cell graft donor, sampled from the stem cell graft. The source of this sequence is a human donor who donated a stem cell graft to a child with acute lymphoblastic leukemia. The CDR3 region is CASSFSGGARGANVLTF. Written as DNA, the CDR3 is TGTGCCAGCAGCTTTAGCGGGGGGGCCCGTGGGGCCAACGTCCTGACTTTC. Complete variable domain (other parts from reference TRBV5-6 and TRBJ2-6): DAGVTQSPTHLIKTRGQQVTLRCSPKSGHDTVSWYQQALGQGPQFIFQYYEEEERQRGNFPDRFSGHQFPNYSSELNVNALLLGDSALYLCASSFSGGARGANVLTFGAGSRLTVL.